What follows are 13 T cell receptor beta chains derived from one specimen sequenced in a study of CD8+ T cells in alopecia areata. Isolated RNA was reverse transcribed into cDNA used as the sequencing template. Produced via immunoSEQ multiplex PCR; TCRdb's table is partial and in-frame only. The sample contains 120,000 or so clones, around 50% of which appear only once. What was sequenced was NKG2D-low CD8+ T cells sorted from blood. The receptor source for this set is a human donor with alopecia areata.

CDR3 DNA: TGCGCCAGCAGCCAAGATCCCCACCCCTCCTACAATGAGCAGTTCTTC. It encodes CASSQDPHPSYNEQFF. The rearrangement joins TRBV4-3 to TRBJ2-1, with no clear D. The germline CDR1 and CDR2 sequences are LGHNA and YSLEER. V lost 0 bases and J lost 0, with 9 bases in between. The CDR3 extends over 16 amino acids.

Written as DNA, the CDR3 is TGTGCCAGCAGCTTAGATCAGGGGGAGACCCAGTACTTC. Translation: CASSLDQGETQYF. The J gene is TRBJ2-5, the V gene TRBV11-2; D is perhaps TRBD1 (6 bases). The germline V gene encodes CDR1 SGHAT and CDR2 FQNNGV. Between the trimmed V and J ends, which lost 0 bases and 5 bases, there was a span of 7 bases. This CDR3 comprises 13 residues.

This clone was picked up a small number of times. V and J are TRBV28 and TRBJ2-1, with 7 nucleotides matching TRBD1. J was trimmed by 1 base and V by 4 bases; bases with no gene match: 7. This CDR3 is built from 16 residues. Germline V CDR1 and CDR2: MDHEN, SYDVKM. CDR3 sequence (DNA): TGTGCCAGCAGTTCCAAAGGGGGCAGTTCCTACAATGAGCAGTTCTTC. Protein: CASSSKGGSSYNEQFF.

This chain joins TRBV28 and TRBJ2-5, with D hard to call. Trimming took off 1 base at V and 1 base at J, with 10 bases between the two ends. Per germline, CDR1 MDHEN and CDR2 SYDVKM. The CDR3 spans 15 residues. CDR3 DNA: TGTGCCAGCAGTTTATACCTGGGCCGCCAAGAGACCCAGTACTTC. As protein: CASSLYLGRQETQYF. The variable domain in full, with the rest retrieved from reference TRBV28 and TRBJ2-5, is DVKVTQSSRYLVKRTGEKVFLECVQDMDHENMFWYRQDPGLGLRLIYFSYDVKMKEKGDIPEGYSVSREKKERFSLILESASTNQTSMYLCASSLYLGRQETQYFGPGTRLLVL.

The chain links TRBV29-1 to TRBJ2-3, with D possibly being TRBD2 (7 bases). The germline gives CDR1 SQVTM, CDR2 ANQGSEA. CDR3 length: 14 residues. Deletions cut 6 bases from V and 0 bases from J, with 13 bases between. The CDR3 region is CSVPGGLSTDTQYF. CDR3 bases: TGCAGCGTCCCGGGGGGCTTAAGCACAGATACGCAGTATTTT.

This chain joins TRBV2 and TRBJ2-5, with TRBD1 matching 7 bases. CDR3 length: 12 amino acids. From germline, CDR1 is SNHLY and CDR2 FYNNEI. The CDR3 protein is CALGTDGETQYF. CDR3 coding DNA: TGTGCTCTCGGGACAGACGGGGAGACCCAGTACTTC.

This clone was seen many times. The rearrangement uses TRBV7-2 and TRBJ1-5, with D unresolved. Germline CDR1 is SGHTA and CDR2 is FQGNSA. This CDR3 comprises 14 residues. V was shortened by 1 base and J by 7 bases, with 11 bases between the two germline ends. CDR3 sequence: CASSLEEGNQPQHF. The DNA for the CDR3 is TGTGCCAGCAGCTTAGAGGAGGGTAACCAGCCCCAGCATTTT. The variable domain in full, completed from reference TRBV7-2 and TRBJ1-5, reads GAGVSQSPSNKVTEKGKDVELRCDPISGHTALYWYRQSLGQGLEFLIYFQGNSAPDKSGLPSDRFSAERTGGSVSTLTIQRTQQEDSAVYLCASSLEEGNQPQHFGDGTRLSIL.

The rearrangement uses TRBV4-3 and TRBJ1-4; D uncertain. The CDR3 contains 14 residues. In germline, CDR1 is LGHNA, CDR2 YSLEER. Trimming left V 0 bases short and J 5 bases short, with 7 bases between. CDR3 loop: CASSQDRTNEKLFF. CDR3 in DNA: TGCGCCAGCAGCCAAGATCGAACAAATGAAAAACTGTTTTTT.

The rearrangement uses TRBV14 and TRBJ1-2; D is ambiguous. The CDR3 spans 13 residues. V gave up 2 bases and J gave up 5 bases, with 9 bases separating them. Germline CDR1 and CDR2: SGHDN and FVKESK. CDR3 loop: CASSQTRLYGYTF. The CDR3 DNA follows: TGTGCCAGCAGCCAAACCAGATTATATGGCTACACCTTC.

This chain connects TRBV29-1 to TRBJ2-1; 11 bases are shared with TRBD2. CDR3 size: 16 residues. V lost 5 bases, J lost 7 bases, and 13 bases stayed unmatched. Germline V lookup: CDR1 SQVTM, CDR2 ANQGSEA. The CDR3 nucleotides read TGCAGCGTTTTGGGGGGTACTAGCGGGAGAGGAAATGAGCAGTTCTTC. It translates to CSVLGGTSGRGNEQFF.

The V gene is TRBV28, the J gene TRBJ2-7, with TRBD2 matching 11 bases. Germline V CDR1 and CDR2: MDHEN, SYDVKM. The CDR3 length is 15 residues. The V segment lost 3 bases and the J segment 3 bases; nucleotides outside the gene matches: 4. In DNA, the CDR3 is TGTGCCAGCAGTTTCCCGACTAGCGGGGACTACGAGCAGTACTTC. Its translation is CASSFPTSGDYEQYF. Supplemented by reference TRBV28 and TRBJ2-7, the full variable domain reads DVKVTQSSRYLVKRTGEKVFLECVQDMDHENMFWYRQDPGLGLRLIYFSYDVKMKEKGDIPEGYSVSREKKERFSLILESASTNQTSMYLCASSFPTSGDYEQYFGPGTRLTVT.

This clone was seen a few times. The chain joins TRBV29-1 to TRBJ2-1; D call uncertain. Trimming pared 6 bases from V and 0 bases from J, leaving 9 bases between. Germline V gene sequence: CDR1 SQVTM, CDR2 ANQGSEA. The CDR3 runs to 13 residues. CDR3 region: CSVYISSYNEQFF. Here the CDR3 DNA reads TGCAGCGTATACATTAGCTCCTACAATGAGCAGTTCTTC.

J is TRBJ2-1 and V is TRBV6-5; D could derive from TRBD1 or TRBD2 (5 bases each). CDR1 is MNHEY and CDR2 is SVGAGI in the germline V gene. V gave up 2 bases and J gave up 2 bases, with 7 bases separating them. This CDR3 contains 14 residues. The CDR3 reads CASSYEGPYNEQFF. CDR3 sequence (DNA): TGTGCCAGCAGTTACGAGGGACCCTACAATGAGCAGTTCTTC.